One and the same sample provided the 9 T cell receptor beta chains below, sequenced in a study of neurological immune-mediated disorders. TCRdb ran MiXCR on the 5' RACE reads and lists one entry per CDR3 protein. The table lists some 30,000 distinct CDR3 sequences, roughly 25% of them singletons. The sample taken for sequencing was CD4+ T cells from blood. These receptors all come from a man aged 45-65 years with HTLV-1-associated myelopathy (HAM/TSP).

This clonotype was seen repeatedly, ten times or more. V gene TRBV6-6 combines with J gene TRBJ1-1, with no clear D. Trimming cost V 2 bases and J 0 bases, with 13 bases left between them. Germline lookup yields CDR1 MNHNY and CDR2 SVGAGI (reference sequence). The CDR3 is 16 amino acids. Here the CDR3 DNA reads TGTGCCAGCAGTTACGGGCAGTCGCGAGTGAACACTGAAGCTTTCTTT. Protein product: CASSYGQSRVNTEAFF.

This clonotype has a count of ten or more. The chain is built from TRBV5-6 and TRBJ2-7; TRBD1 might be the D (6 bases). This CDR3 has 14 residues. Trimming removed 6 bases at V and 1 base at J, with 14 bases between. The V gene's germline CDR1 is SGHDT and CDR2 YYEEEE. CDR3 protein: CASTPGAVSYEQYF. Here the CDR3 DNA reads TGTGCCAGCACACCAGGGGCCGTTTCCTACGAGCAGTACTTC.

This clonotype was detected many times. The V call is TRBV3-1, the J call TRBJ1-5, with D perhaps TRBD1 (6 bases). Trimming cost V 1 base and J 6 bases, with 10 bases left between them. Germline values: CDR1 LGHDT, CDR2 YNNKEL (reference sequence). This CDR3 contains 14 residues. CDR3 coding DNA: TGTGCCAGCAGCCAAGTCAGGGGTAGTCAGCCCCAGCATTTT. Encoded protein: CASSQVRGSQPQHF.

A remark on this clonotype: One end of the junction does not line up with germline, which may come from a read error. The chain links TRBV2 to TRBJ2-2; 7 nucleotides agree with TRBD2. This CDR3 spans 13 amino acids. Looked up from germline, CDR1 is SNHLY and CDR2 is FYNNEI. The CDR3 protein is CASGRASTGELFF. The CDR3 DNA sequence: TGTGCCAGCGGGAGGGCGAGCACCGGTGAGCTGTTTTTT.

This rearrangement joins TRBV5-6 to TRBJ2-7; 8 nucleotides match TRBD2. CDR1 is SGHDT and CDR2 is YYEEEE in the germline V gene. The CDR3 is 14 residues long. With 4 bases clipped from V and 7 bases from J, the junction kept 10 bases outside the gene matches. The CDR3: CASSTLGLGYEQYF. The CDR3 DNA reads TGTGCCAGCAGCACGCTGGGACTAGGTTATGAGCAGTACTTC.

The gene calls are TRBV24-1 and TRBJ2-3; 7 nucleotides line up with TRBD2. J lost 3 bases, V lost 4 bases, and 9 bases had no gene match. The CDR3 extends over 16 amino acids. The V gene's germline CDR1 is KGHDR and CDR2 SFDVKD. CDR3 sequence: CATSEYSGGGTDTQYF. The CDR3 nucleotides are TGTGCCACCAGTGAATATTCTGGGGGGGGAACAGATACGCAGTATTTT.

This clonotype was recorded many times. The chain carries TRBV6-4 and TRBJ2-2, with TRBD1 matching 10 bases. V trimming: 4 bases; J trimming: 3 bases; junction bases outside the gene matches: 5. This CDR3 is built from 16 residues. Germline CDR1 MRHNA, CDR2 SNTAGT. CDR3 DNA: TGTGCCAGCAGTGGTAGACAGGGGGCCGACACCGGGGAGCTGTTTTTT. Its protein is CASSGRQGADTGELFF.

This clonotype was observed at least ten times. This chain's CDR3 is CSAPMGGIASYGYTF. The CDR3 nucleotides are TGCAGTGCTCCTATGGGGGGTATCGCAAGCTATGGCTACACCTTC. This sequence joins TRBV20-1 and TRBJ1-2; possible D gene TRBD1, 5 bases. Per the germline V gene, CDR1 is DFQATT and CDR2 is SNEGSKA (reference sequence). Trimming took off 5 bases at V and 4 bases at J, with 20 bases between the two ends. The CDR3 spans 15 residues.

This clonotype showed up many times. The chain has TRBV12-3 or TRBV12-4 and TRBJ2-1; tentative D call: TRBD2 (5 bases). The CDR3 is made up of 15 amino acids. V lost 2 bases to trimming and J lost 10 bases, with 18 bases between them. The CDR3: CASSLSVASTGEQFF. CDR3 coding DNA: TGTGCCAGCAGTTTAAGTGTAGCGTCCACGGGGGAGCAGTTCTTC.